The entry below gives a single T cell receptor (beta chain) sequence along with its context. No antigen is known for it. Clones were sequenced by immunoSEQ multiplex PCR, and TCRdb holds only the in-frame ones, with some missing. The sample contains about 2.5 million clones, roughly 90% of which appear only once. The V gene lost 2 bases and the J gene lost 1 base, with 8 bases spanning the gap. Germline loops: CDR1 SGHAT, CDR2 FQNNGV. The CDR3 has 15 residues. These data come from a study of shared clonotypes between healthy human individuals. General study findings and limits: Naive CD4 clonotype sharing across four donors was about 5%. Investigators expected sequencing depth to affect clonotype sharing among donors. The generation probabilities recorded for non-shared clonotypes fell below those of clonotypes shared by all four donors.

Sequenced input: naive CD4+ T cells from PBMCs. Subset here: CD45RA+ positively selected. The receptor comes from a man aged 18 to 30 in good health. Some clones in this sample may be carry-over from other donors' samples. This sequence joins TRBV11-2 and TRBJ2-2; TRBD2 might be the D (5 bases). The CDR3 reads CASSLREGNTGELFF. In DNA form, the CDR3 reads TGTGCCAGCAGCTTAAGAGAGGGGAACACCGGGGAGCTGTTTTTT.